Below, 5 T cell receptor beta chains from the same sample are listed, as sequenced in a study of cytomegalovirus exposure and HLA in healthy donors. The primer mix had 60 Vbeta and 13 Jbeta primers. Data came from immunoSEQ multiplex PCR; TCRdb stores just in-frame clones and leaves some out. The table records about 100,000 clones, about 80% of them present only once. Sequenced input: PBMCs. Every receptor here comes from a man younger than 45 in good health and CMV-seronegative.

Notes on this clone: The junction departs from germline at one end; a sequencing error may be responsible. The rearrangement links TRBV5-1 to TRBJ1-6; D uncertain. The CDR3 covers 14 residues. The germline CDR1 and CDR2 sequences are SGHRS and YFSETQ. The CDR3 DNA sequence: TGCGCCAGCAGCTTGGGAGGGTTTAATTCCCCCCTCCACTTT. This gives the protein CASSLGGFNSPLHF. Using reference TRBV5-1 and TRBJ1-6 for the parts outside the CDR3, the full variable domain is KAGVTQTPRYLIKTRGQQVTLSCSPISGHRSVSWYQQTPGQGLQFLFEYFSETQRNKGNFPGRFSGRQFSNSRSEMNVSTLELGDSALYLCASSLGGFNSPLHFGNGTRLTVT.

This clone has just one count. V gene TRBV30 combines with J gene TRBJ1-2; weak D call: TRBD1 (5 bases). Germline CDR1 is GTSNPN and CDR2 is SVGIG (reference sequence). CDR3 size: 13 residues. V dropped 0 bases and J dropped 5 bases, with 10 bases sitting between them. The CDR3 loop is CAWSVGRAYGYTF. CDR3 nucleotides: TGTGCCTGGAGTGTAGGCAGGGCGTATGGCTACACCTTC. Full variable domain (outside the CDR3, taken from reference TRBV30 and TRBJ1-2): SQTIHQWPATLVQPVGSPLSLECTVEGTSNPNLYWYRQAAGRGLQLLFYSVGIGQISSEVPQNLSASRPQDRQFILSSKKLLLSDSGFYLCAWSVGRAYGYTFGSGTRLTVV.

This chain links TRBV5-6 with TRBJ2-1, with 7 bases fitting TRBD1. With 3 bases clipped from V and 0 bases from J, the junction kept 12 bases outside the gene matches. Germline V gene lookup returns CDR1 SGHDT and CDR2 YYEEEE. The CDR3 is 18 amino acids. The CDR3 sequence is CASSSRRQGTASYNEQFF. The CDR3 DNA follows: TGTGCCAGCAGCTCCCGGAGACAGGGCACCGCCTCCTACAATGAGCAGTTCTTC.

This clone was counted a few times. The gene calls are TRBV12-5 and TRBJ2-7, with 9 bases lining up with TRBD1. V was pared by 1 base and J by 2 bases, with 0 bases of the junction left unmatched. The germline V gene has CDR1 LGHNT and CDR2 FRNRAP. The CDR3 runs to 14 residues. The CDR3 DNA reads TGTGCTAGTGGTTTGGACAGGGGGCCCTACGAGCAGTACTTC. This gives the protein CASGLDRGPYEQYF.

This chain uses TRBV13 with TRBJ2-1; 9 positions match TRBD2. The CDR3 runs to 17 residues. Germline-derived CDR1 and CDR2 are PRHDT and FYEKMQ (reference sequence). V gave up 4 bases and J gave up 4 bases; unmatched junction bases: 11. CDR3 residues: CASSSPETSGYYNEQFF. CDR3 bases: TGTGCCAGCAGCTCCCCAGAAACTAGCGGGTATTACAATGAGCAGTTCTTC.